The clone carrying this T cell receptor (beta chain) was counted a single time. The antigen is not known. J was trimmed by 1 base and V by 1 base; bases with no gene match: 4. The CDR3 contains 17 residues. CDR1 and CDR2 (germline): SGHTA, FQGNSA. This entry belongs to a study of OX40 agonist ivuxolimab in advanced cancers. On the study more broadly: While on treatment, patients had intravenous ivuxolimab at 0.01 to 10 mg/kg every 2 weeks. Among those enrolled, mean age was 60 years (range roughly 20 to 85) and 75% to 85% were male. It was permissible to have had prior anti-PD-1, anti-PD-L1 or anti-CTLA-4 therapy, and under 45% had some. General study results and limits: CD4+ T cells averaged fewer expanded clones than CD8+ T cells.

Repertoires were generated with immunoSEQ multiplex PCR, while TCRdb's copy carries only in-frame clones and drops some. Of more than 65,000 clones listed, around nine tenths are singletons. This TCR was sampled from an adult with an advanced solid tumor such as melanoma, head and neck, liver or kidney cancer. The genes are TRBV7-2 and TRBJ2-2; the match to TRBD1 covers 9 bases. The sequences come from CD4+ or CD8+ T cells sorted from blood, collected in a trial of the OX40 agonist ivuxolimab. The CDR3 spells CASSLVGTGWNTGELFF. The CDR3 DNA reads TGTGCCAGCAGCTTAGTGGGGACAGGGTGGAACACCGGGGAGCTGTTTTTT.